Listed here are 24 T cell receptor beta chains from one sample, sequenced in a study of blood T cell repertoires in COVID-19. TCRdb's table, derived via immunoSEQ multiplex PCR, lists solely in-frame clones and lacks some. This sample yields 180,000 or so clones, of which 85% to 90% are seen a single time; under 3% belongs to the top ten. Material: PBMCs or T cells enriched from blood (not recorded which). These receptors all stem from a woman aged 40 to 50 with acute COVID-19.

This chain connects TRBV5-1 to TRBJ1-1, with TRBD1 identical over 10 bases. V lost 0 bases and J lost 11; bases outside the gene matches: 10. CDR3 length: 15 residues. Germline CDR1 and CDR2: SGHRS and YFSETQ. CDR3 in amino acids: CASSLEAPGQGRAFF. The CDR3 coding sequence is TGCGCCAGCAGCTTGGAGGCTCCGGGACAGGGGAGGGCTTTCTTT.

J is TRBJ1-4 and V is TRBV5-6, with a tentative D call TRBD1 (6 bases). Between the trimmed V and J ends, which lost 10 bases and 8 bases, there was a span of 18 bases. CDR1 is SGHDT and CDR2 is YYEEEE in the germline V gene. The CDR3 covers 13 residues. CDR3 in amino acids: CAAERTVGEKLFF. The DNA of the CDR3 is TGTGCCGCCGAAAGGACAGTCGGCGAAAAACTGTTTTTT.

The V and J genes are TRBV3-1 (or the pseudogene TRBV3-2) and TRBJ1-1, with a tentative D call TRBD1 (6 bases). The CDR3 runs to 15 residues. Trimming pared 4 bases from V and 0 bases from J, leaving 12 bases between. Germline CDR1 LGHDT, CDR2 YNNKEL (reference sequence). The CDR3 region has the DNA TGTGCCAGCAGCCGACAGGCGAACATGAACACTGAAGCTTTCTTT. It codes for CASSRQANMNTEAFF.

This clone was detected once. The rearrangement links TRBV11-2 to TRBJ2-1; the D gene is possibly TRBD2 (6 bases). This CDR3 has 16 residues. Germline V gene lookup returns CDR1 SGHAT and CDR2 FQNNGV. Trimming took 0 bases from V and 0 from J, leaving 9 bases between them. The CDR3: CASSLELANSYNEQFF. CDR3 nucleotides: TGTGCCAGCAGCTTAGAGCTAGCGAACTCCTACAATGAGCAGTTCTTC.

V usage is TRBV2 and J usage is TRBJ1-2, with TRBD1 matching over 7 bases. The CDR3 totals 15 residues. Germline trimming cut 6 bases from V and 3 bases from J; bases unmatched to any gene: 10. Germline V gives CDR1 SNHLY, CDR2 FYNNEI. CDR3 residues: CASSESPQGYYGYTF. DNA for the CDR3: TGTGCCAGCAGCGAGAGTCCACAGGGGTACTATGGCTACACCTTC.

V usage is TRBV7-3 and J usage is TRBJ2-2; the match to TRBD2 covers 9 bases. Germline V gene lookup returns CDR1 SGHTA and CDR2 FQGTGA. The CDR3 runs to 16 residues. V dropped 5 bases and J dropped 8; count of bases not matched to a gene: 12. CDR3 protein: CASSLIAGVEAGELFF. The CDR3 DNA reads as TGTGCCAGCAGCCTGATAGCGGGAGTGGAGGCAGGGGAGCTGTTTTTT.

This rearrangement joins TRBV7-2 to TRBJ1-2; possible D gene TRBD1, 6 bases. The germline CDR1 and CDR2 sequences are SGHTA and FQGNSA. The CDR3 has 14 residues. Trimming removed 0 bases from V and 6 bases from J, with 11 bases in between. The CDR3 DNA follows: TGTGCCAGCAGCTTAGCCGGGGGGCAGGATGGCTACACCTTC. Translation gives CASSLAGGQDGYTF.

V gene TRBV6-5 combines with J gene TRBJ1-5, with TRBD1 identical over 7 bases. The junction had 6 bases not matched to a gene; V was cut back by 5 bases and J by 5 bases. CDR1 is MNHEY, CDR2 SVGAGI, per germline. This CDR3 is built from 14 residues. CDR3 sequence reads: CASSRDRAYQPQHF. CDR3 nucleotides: TGTGCCAGCAGTCGAGACAGGGCTTATCAGCCCCAGCATTTT.

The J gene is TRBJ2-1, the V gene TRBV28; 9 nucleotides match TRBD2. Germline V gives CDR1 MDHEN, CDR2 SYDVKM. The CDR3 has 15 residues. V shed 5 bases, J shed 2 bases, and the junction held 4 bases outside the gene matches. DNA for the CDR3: TGTGCCAGCAGTCCCCGCGGGGGGGCCTACAATGAGCAGTTCTTC. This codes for CASSPRGGAYNEQFF.

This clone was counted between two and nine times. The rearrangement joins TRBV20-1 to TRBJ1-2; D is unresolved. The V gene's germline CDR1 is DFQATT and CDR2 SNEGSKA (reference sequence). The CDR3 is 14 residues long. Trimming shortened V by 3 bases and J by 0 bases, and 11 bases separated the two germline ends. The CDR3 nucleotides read TGCAGTGCTAGTACTCGGGAAACTAACTATGGCTACACCTTC. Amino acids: CSASTRETNYGYTF.

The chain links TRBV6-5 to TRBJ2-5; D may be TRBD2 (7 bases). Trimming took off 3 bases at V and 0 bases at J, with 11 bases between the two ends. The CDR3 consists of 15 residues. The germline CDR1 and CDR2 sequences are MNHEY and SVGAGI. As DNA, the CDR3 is TGTGCCAGCAGTTATCAGGGGACTAACCAAGAGACCCAGTACTTC. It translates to CASSYQGTNQETQYF.

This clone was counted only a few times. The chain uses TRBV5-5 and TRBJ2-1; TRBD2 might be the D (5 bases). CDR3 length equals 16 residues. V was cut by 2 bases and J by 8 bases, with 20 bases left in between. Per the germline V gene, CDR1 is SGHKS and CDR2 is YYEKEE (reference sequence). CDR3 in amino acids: CASSLGRLRVTDEQFF. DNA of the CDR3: TGTGCCAGCAGCTTAGGTCGACTACGGGTAACGGATGAGCAGTTCTTC.

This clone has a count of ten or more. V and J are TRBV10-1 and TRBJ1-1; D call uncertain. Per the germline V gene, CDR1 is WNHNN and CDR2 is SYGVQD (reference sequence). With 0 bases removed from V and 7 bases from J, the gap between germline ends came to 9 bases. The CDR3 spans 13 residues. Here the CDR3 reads CASSESEAGEAFF. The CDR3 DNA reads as TGCGCCAGCAGTGAGTCGGAGGCGGGTGAAGCTTTCTTT.

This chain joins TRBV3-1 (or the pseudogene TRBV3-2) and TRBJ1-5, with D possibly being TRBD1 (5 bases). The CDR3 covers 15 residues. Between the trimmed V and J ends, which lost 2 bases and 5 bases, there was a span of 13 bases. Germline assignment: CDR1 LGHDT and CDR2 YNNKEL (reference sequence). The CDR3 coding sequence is TGTGCCAGCAGCCAATCAGGGCTTGGGCATCAGCCCCAGCATTTT. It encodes CASSQSGLGHQPQHF.

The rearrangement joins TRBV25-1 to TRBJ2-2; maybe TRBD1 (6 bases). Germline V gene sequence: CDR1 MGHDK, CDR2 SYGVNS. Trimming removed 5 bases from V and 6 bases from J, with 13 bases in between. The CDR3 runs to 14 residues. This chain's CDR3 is CASSTTGIAGELFF. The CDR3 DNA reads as TGTGCCAGCAGTACTACAGGGATCGCCGGGGAGCTGTTTTTT.

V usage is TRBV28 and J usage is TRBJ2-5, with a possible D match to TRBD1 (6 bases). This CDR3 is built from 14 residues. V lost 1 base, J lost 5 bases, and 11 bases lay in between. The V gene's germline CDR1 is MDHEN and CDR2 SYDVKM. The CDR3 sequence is CASSLSRGRETQYF. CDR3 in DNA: TGTGCCAGCAGTTTATCCAGGGGAAGGGAGACCCAGTACTTC. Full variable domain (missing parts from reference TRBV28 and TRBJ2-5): DVKVTQSSRYLVKRTGEKVFLECVQDMDHENMFWYRQDPGLGLRLIYFSYDVKMKEKGDIPEGYSVSREKKERFSLILESASTNQTSMYLCASSLSRGRETQYFGPGTRLLVL.

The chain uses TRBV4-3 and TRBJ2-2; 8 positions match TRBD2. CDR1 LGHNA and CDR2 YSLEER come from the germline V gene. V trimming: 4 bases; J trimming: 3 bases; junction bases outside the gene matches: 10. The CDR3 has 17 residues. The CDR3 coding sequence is TGCGCCAGCAGCCCGGGACTAGAAGGTTTTGACACCGGGGAGCTGTTTTTT. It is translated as CASSPGLEGFDTGELFF.

The CDR3 DNA follows: TGTGCCAGCAGCTTATCTCCTCTAATTCAGTACTTC. Its protein product is CASSLSPLIQYF. The chain has TRBV11-2 and TRBJ2-4, with D unclear. Trimming took 2 bases from V and 10 from J, leaving 9 bases between them. The germline gives CDR1 SGHAT, CDR2 FQNNGV. The CDR3 consists of 12 residues.

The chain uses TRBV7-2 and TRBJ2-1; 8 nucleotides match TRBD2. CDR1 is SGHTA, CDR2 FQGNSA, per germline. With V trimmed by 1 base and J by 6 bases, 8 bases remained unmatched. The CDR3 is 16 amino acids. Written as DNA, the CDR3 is TGTGCCAGCAGCTTAGGATCAGCCGGGACTAGCAATGAGCAGTTCTTC. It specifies CASSLGSAGTSNEQFF.

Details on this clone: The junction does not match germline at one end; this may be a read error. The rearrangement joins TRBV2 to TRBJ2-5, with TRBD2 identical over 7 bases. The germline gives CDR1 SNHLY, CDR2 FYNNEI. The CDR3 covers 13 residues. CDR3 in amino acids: CASSDSSGAVSDF. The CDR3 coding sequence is TGTGCCAGCAGTGATTCCAGCGGGGCCGTCTCGGACTTC.

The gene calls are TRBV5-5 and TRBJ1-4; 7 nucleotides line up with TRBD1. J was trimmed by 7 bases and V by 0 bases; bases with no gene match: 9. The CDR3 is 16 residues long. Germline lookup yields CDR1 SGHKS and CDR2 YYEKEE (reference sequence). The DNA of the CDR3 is TGTGCCAGCAGCTTGGTAAAGACAGGGAGCGGTGAAAAACTGTTTTTT. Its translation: CASSLVKTGSGEKLFF.

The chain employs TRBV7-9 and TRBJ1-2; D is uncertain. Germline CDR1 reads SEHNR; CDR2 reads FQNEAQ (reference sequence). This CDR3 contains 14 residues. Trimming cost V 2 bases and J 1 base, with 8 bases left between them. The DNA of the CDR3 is TGTGCCAGCAGCTTATCCGAGGTTAACTATGGCTACACCTTC. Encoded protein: CASSLSEVNYGYTF.

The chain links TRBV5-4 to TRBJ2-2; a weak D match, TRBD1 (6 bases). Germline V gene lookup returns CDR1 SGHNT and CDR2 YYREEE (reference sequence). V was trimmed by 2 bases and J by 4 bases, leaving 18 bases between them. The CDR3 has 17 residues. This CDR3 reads CASSLESGQGPTGELFF. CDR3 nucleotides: TGTGCCAGCAGCTTAGAGTCGGGGCAGGGGCCCACCGGGGAGCTGTTTTTT.

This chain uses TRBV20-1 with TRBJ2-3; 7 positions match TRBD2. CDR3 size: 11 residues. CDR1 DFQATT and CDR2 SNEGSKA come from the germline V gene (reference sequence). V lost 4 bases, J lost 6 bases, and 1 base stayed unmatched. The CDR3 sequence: CSATRGDTQYF. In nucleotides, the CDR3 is TGCAGTGCTACGCGGGGGGATACGCAGTATTTT.